Included here is one TCR beta chain sequence, with context. V dropped 4 bases and J dropped 0 bases, with 12 bases sitting between them. CDR1 and CDR2 (germline): LNHDA, SQIVND (reference sequence). The CDR3 contains 15 residues. The data are from a study of blood T cell repertoires in COVID-19. Data came from immunoSEQ multiplex PCR; TCRdb stores just in-frame clones and leaves some out. The table records around 79,000 clones, roughly nine tenths of them present only once. Sequenced: peripheral blood. This clonotype was sampled from a human donor in a cohort sampled during active COVID-19. This chain connects TRBV19 to TRBJ2-5, with D unclear. The DNA of the CDR3 is TGTGCCAGTAGTAGGATCGACACCTACCAAGAGACCCAGTACTTC. Residues: CASSRIDTYQETQYF.